A selection of T cell receptor beta chains follows, all from one sample in a study of PD-1 blockade in classical Hodgkin lymphoma. Profiled with immunoSEQ multiplex PCR; TCRdb holds only in-frame clones, not every one. The sample includes some 24,000 clones, approximately 68% seen only once; the top ten take 25% to 30%. The specimen comprised peripheral blood mononuclear cells (PBMCs), sampled before the fourth cycle of nivolumab. Every receptor here comes from a human donor with classical Hodgkin lymphoma. The CDR3 runs from the conserved cysteine through the conserved F or W. The order of the fields is CDR3 length, V gene, J gene, CDR3 protein.

cdr3_length: 17; v_call: TRBV6-1; j_call: TRBJ2-3; cdr3_aa: CASSVDYAGPGGDTQYF
cdr3_length: 14; v_call: TRBV7-2; j_call: TRBJ1-2; cdr3_aa: CASSSLGQVGGYTF
cdr3_length: 16; v_call: TRBV6-6; j_call: TRBJ1-6; cdr3_aa: CASNLKGQRGNSPLHF
cdr3_length: 16; v_call: TRBV5-1; j_call: TRBJ2-1; cdr3_aa: CASSLALGAPYNEQFF
cdr3_length: 15; v_call: TRBV28; j_call: TRBJ2-7; cdr3_aa: CASSPSGTGIREQYF
cdr3_length: 17; v_call: TRBV19; j_call: TRBJ1-5; cdr3_aa: CASSWGQNALANQPQHF
cdr3_length: 14; v_call: TRBV6-5; j_call: TRBJ2-1; cdr3_aa: CASTVSGGYNEQFF
cdr3_length: 12; v_call: TRBV7-2; j_call: TRBJ1-2; cdr3_aa: CASSLTDDGYTF
cdr3_length: 14; v_call: TRBV5-4; j_call: TRBJ1-2; cdr3_aa: CASSIYRPPYGYTF
cdr3_length: 14; v_call: TRBV15; j_call: TRBJ1-4; cdr3_aa: CATSRDAFNEKLFF
cdr3_length: 16; v_call: TRBV4-3; j_call: TRBJ2-7; cdr3_aa: CASSQSRWGETYEQYF
cdr3_length: 14; v_call: TRBV7-8; j_call: TRBJ2-3; cdr3_aa: CASSLAGSTDTQYF
cdr3_length: 13; v_call: TRBV6-6; j_call: TRBJ2-7; cdr3_aa: CASSPTGPYEQYF
cdr3_length: 13; v_call: TRBV4-3; j_call: TRBJ1-1; cdr3_aa: CASSYRRETEAFF
cdr3_length: 12; v_call: TRBV2; j_call: TRBJ1-2; cdr3_aa: CASSYDGDGYTF
cdr3_length: 15; v_call: TRBV9; j_call: TRBJ2-5; cdr3_aa: CASSGGTGRSETQYF
cdr3_length: 17; v_call: TRBV4-1; j_call: TRBJ1-4; cdr3_aa: CASSPKASGTGGEKLFF
cdr3_length: 16; v_call: TRBV19; j_call: TRBJ2-5; cdr3_aa: CASSISARSLQETQYF
cdr3_length: 15; v_call: TRBV28; j_call: TRBJ2-2; cdr3_aa: CASSAPPAYTGELFF
cdr3_length: 14; v_call: TRBV5-1; j_call: TRBJ2-7; cdr3_aa: CASSLVVSPYEQYF
cdr3_length: 14; v_call: TRBV7-3; j_call: TRBJ2-2; cdr3_aa: CASSSGLNTGELFF
cdr3_length: 13; v_call: TRBV6-5; j_call: TRBJ1-2; cdr3_aa: CASSYVANYGYTF
cdr3_length: 19; v_call: TRBV5-4; j_call: TRBJ1-6; cdr3_aa: CASSPSGVRGVPNNSPLHF
cdr3_length: 14; v_call: TRBV7-2; j_call: TRBJ1-2; cdr3_aa: CASSLGVGTYGYTF
cdr3_length: 14; v_call: TRBV7-2; j_call: TRBJ1-2; cdr3_aa: CASSLSRGGYGYTF
cdr3_length: 15; v_call: TRBV4-3; j_call: TRBJ1-1; cdr3_aa: CASSQDGAISPEAFF
cdr3_length: 18; v_call: TRBV27; j_call: TRBJ2-3; cdr3_aa: CASSALAGPRLSTDTQYF
cdr3_length: 14; v_call: TRBV7-9; j_call: TRBJ1-1; cdr3_aa: CASSQATGDTEAFF
cdr3_length: 14; v_call: TRBV9; j_call: TRBJ2-3; cdr3_aa: CASSRSTSTDTQYF
cdr3_length: 14; v_call: TRBV13; j_call: TRBJ1-2; cdr3_aa: CASSLGTGDYGYTF
cdr3_length: 16; v_call: TRBV5-6; j_call: TRBJ2-3; cdr3_aa: CASSLVWSGGSVTQYF
cdr3_length: 13; v_call: TRBV28; j_call: TRBJ2-3; cdr3_aa: CASSSLATDTQYF
cdr3_length: 15; v_call: TRBV28; j_call: TRBJ2-5; cdr3_aa: CASRSPGQGRETQYF
cdr3_length: 16; v_call: TRBV28; j_call: TRBJ2-3; cdr3_aa: CASSTLAGYITDTQYF
cdr3_length: 14; v_call: TRBV4-1; j_call: TRBJ2-3; cdr3_aa: CASSQQGGQDTQYF
cdr3_length: 17; v_call: TRBV19; j_call: TRBJ1-5; cdr3_aa: CASSVFSGTGGRQPQHF
cdr3_length: 12; v_call: TRBV28; j_call: TRBJ1-5; cdr3_aa: CASSLPRGPQHF
cdr3_length: 15; v_call: TRBV27; j_call: TRBJ1-1; cdr3_aa: CASSLKRGSRTEAFF
cdr3_length: 16; v_call: TRBV28; j_call: TRBJ2-6; cdr3_aa: CASSVPNISGANVLTF
cdr3_length: 12; v_call: TRBV6-6; j_call: TRBJ2-2; cdr3_aa: CASSYHTGELFF
cdr3_length: 14; v_call: TRBV5-6; j_call: TRBJ2-1; cdr3_aa: CASSFTGAYNEQFF
cdr3_length: 14; v_call: TRBV5-1; j_call: TRBJ2-7; cdr3_aa: CASSRSTGDYEQYF
cdr3_length: 15; v_call: TRBV2; j_call: TRBJ1-6; cdr3_aa: CASTLPVAGDSPLHF
cdr3_length: 18; v_call: TRBV13; j_call: TRBJ2-6; cdr3_aa: CASSLGAGITSGANVLTF
cdr3_length: 14; v_call: TRBV5-8; j_call: TRBJ1-2; cdr3_aa: CASSLSRGGYGYTF
cdr3_length: 16; v_call: TRBV11-2; j_call: TRBJ2-2; cdr3_aa: CASSSDSTRRAGELFF
cdr3_length: 16; v_call: TRBV6-5; j_call: TRBJ1-3; cdr3_aa: CASSFSWQGSGNTIYF
cdr3_length: 17; v_call: TRBV27; j_call: TRBJ1-5; cdr3_aa: CARKELKQGQSNQPQHF
cdr3_length: 10; v_call: TRBV29-1; j_call: TRBJ2-5; cdr3_aa: CSAGGETQYF
cdr3_length: 13; v_call: TRBV7-3; j_call: TRBJ2-2; cdr3_aa: CASETGGTGELFF
cdr3_length: 13; v_call: TRBV7-2; j_call: TRBJ2-1; cdr3_aa: CASSLARGTEQFF
cdr3_length: 15; v_call: TRBV7-2; j_call: TRBJ1-2; cdr3_aa: CASSLAPQTNYGYTF
cdr3_length: 15; v_call: TRBV4-1; j_call: TRBJ2-1; cdr3_aa: CASSQFTGTYNEQFF
cdr3_length: 18; v_call: TRBV11-2; j_call: TRBJ1-1; cdr3_aa: CASSQNLGQGPLNTEAFF
cdr3_length: 15; v_call: TRBV19; j_call: TRBJ2-7; cdr3_aa: CASRKGAGGAYEQYF
cdr3_length: 15; v_call: TRBV14; j_call: TRBJ1-6; cdr3_aa: CASSQKSGLNSPLHF
cdr3_length: 14; v_call: TRBV6-5; j_call: TRBJ2-1; cdr3_aa: CASSLMADYNEQFF
cdr3_length: 16; v_call: TRBV5-6; j_call: TRBJ2-3; cdr3_aa: CASNSWGLSSTDTQYF
cdr3_length: 17; v_call: TRBV7-2; j_call: TRBJ2-1; cdr3_aa: CASSSGQGRPSYNEQFF
cdr3_length: 16; v_call: TRBV28; j_call: TRBJ1-6; cdr3_aa: CASRPPVGSYNSPLHF